The 24 T cell receptor beta chains presented below share a single source sample, sequenced in a study of T cells after yellow fever vaccination (dated by TCRdb to the late 2010s). Interpreted using the paper, the treatment or condition label stands for: live attenuated yellow fever vaccine strain. Receptor libraries were prepared by 5' RACE. Sequencing used an Illumina HiSeq 2500. TCRdb cleaned the public reads at Q25 with fastp, built clones with MiXCR and kept in-frame beta chains. Every distinct CDR3 protein forms one entry, paired with its most common genes and DNA. The table for this sample lists fewer than 650,000 distinct CDR3 sequences; around a fifth of them were counted only once. Jointly, the top ten make up about 16% of the sample. The sample consisted of PBMCs, taken approximately 20 days after the first yellow fever vaccination. These receptors all stem from a young man who received the YFV17D yellow fever vaccine.

This clonotype was observed a handful of times. J is TRBJ2-1 and V is TRBV12-3 or TRBV12-4; D is uncertain. Between the trimmed V and J ends, which lost 7 bases and 4 bases, there was a span of 11 bases. The CDR3 has 13 residues. The CDR3 DNA follows: TGTGCCAGCACCCAGTCTCTTTACAATGAGCAGTTCTTC. This codes for CASTQSLYNEQFF.

The chain is built from TRBV28 and TRBJ1-1; D uncertain. Trimming cost V 5 bases and J 5 bases, with 9 bases left between them. CDR1 MDHEN and CDR2 SYDVKM come from the germline V gene. This CDR3 contains 12 residues. The CDR3 coding sequence is TGTGCCAGCAGTAGGATGGGGACTGAAGCTTTCTTT. Protein: CASSRMGTEAFF.

The chain is built from TRBV4-2 and TRBJ2-3; perhaps D is TRBD1 or TRBD2 (5 bases each). The CDR3 is 14 residues long. V lost 1 base, J lost 3 bases, and 8 bases lay in between. Per germline, CDR1 LGHNA and CDR2 YNFKEQ. The CDR3 DNA reads as TGTGCCAGCAGCCAAGGGGGGAAGACAGATACGCAGTATTTT. Protein sequence: CASSQGGKTDTQYF.

The chain is built from TRBV20-1 and TRBJ1-5; 8 bases map to TRBD1. Per germline, CDR1 DFQATT and CDR2 SNEGSKA (reference sequence). Trimming at V came to 6 bases and at J to 1 base, leaving 11 bases not matched to a gene. This CDR3 region has 16 residues. The DNA of the CDR3 is TGCAGTGCCACTCTTAGACAGGGGCCGAGCAATCAGCCCCAGCATTTT. Encoded protein: CSATLRQGPSNQPQHF.

This clonotype was detected a few times. The chain joins TRBV5-5 to TRBJ1-5; TRBD1 matches at 10 bases. The V segment lost 4 bases and the J segment 4 bases; nucleotides outside the gene matches: 2. The CDR3 consists of 14 residues. Per the germline V gene, CDR1 is SGHKS and CDR2 is YYEKEE (reference sequence). The CDR3 sequence is CASSRDRGNQPQHF. As DNA, the CDR3 is TGTGCCAGCAGCAGGGACAGGGGTAATCAGCCCCAGCATTTT.

For this clonotype: Its ends do not fully match the called genes, so a read error is possible. This sequence joins TRBV7-7 and TRBJ2-3, with 7 bases fitting TRBD2. This CDR3 has 16 amino acids. Germline CDR1 is SSHAT and CDR2 is FNYEAQ (reference sequence). The CDR3 is CASSPSPGGPTDTQYF. CDR3 bases: TGTGCTAGCAGCCCTAGCCCGGGGGGTCCCACAGATACGCAGTATTTT.

V gene TRBV5-1 combines with J gene TRBJ1-1; the D gene is possibly TRBD1 (5 bases). V lost 4 bases, J lost 8 bases, and 30 bases lay in between. Germline V CDR1 and CDR2: SGHRS, YFSETQ. This CDR3 contains 18 residues. The CDR3 reads CASSLTSSVGKGLAEAFF. CDR3 nucleotide sequence: TGCGCCAGCAGCCTAACTAGTTCAGTGGGCAAGGGGCTGGCAGAAGCTTTCTTT.

A few counts support this clonotype. The chain couples TRBV5-5 to TRBJ1-5; possible D gene TRBD1, 5 bases. Trimming cost V 4 bases and J 5 bases, with 13 bases left between them. The CDR3 spans 14 residues. Germline-derived CDR1 and CDR2 are SGHKS and YYEKEE (reference sequence). The CDR3 DNA follows: TGTGCCAGCAGCACCAGGGCCCTTGATCAGCCCCAGCATTTT. Protein: CASSTRALDQPQHF.

This sequence joins TRBV14 and TRBJ1-1; TRBD1 matches 8 bases. The junction had 8 bases not matched to a gene; V was cut back by 4 bases and J by 1 base. Germline values: CDR1 SGHDN, CDR2 FVKESK. The length of the CDR3 is 16 residues. Here the CDR3 reads CASSLTGQGSNTEAFF. The DNA of the CDR3 is TGTGCCAGCAGCCTTACCGGACAGGGATCGAACACTGAAGCTTTCTTT. Full variable domain (outside the CDR3, taken from reference TRBV14 and TRBJ1-1): EAGVTQFPSHSVIEKGQTVTLRCDPISGHDNLYWYRRVMGKEIKFLLHFVKESKQDESGMPNNRFLAERTGGTYSTLKVQPAELEDSGVYFCASSLTGQGSNTEAFFGQGTRLTVV.

J is TRBJ2-2 and V is TRBV7-2, with D perhaps matching TRBD2 (5 bases). Trimming took 6 bases from V and 4 from J, leaving 12 bases between them. The CDR3 sequence is 14 residues long. CDR1 is SGHTA and CDR2 is FQGNSA in the germline V gene. CDR3 DNA: TGTGCCAGCAGGTGGCGGGCACCCACCGGGGAGCTGTTTTTT. Its translation: CASRWRAPTGELFF.

The J gene is TRBJ2-1, the V gene TRBV2; D tentatively fits TRBD1 or TRBD2 (7 bases each). CDR1 is SNHLY, CDR2 FYNNEI, per germline. The CDR3 totals 14 residues. V lost 8 bases, J lost 1 base, and 12 bases lay in between. CDR3 in amino acids: CASGRGLSYNEQFF. The CDR3, as DNA: TGTGCCAGCGGGAGGGGGCTTTCCTACAATGAGCAGTTCTTC. The full variable domain, completed using reference TRBV2 and TRBJ2-1, is EPEVTQTPSHQVTQMGQEVILRCVPISNHLYFYWYRQILGQKVEFLVSFYNNEISEKSEIFDDQFSVERPDGSNFTLKIRSTKLEDSAMYFCASGRGLSYNEQFFGPGTRLTVL.

The rearrangement joins TRBV5-6 to TRBJ2-1, with TRBD2 matching over 15 bases. This CDR3 comprises 20 residues. V lost 2 bases, J lost 0 bases, and 9 bases stayed unmatched. The germline V gene encodes CDR1 SGHDT and CDR2 YYEEEE. CDR3 sequence reads: CASSFQGGLAGGSSYNEQFF. CDR3 nucleotides: TGTGCCAGCAGCTTCCAAGGCGGACTAGCGGGGGGGAGCTCCTACAATGAGCAGTTCTTC.

The J gene is TRBJ1-5, the V gene TRBV6-1, with D possibly being TRBD1 (6 bases). Germline V gene lookup returns CDR1 MNHNS and CDR2 SASEGT. V gave up 9 bases and J gave up 0 bases, with 9 bases separating them. The CDR3 is 13 residues long. This chain's CDR3 is CASGQRSNQPQHF. The CDR3 DNA reads TGTGCCAGTGGACAGCGTAGCAATCAGCCCCAGCATTTT.

This sequence joins TRBV7-2 and TRBJ2-7, with D possibly TRBD1 on 6 matching bases. Trimming left V 5 bases short and J 3 bases short, with 14 bases between. This CDR3 is 14 amino acids long. The germline V gene has CDR1 SGHTA and CDR2 FQGNSA. CDR3 DNA: TGTGCCAGCAGCCCCAAAGACAGGTACTACGAGCAGTACGTC. This gives the protein CASSPKDRYYEQYV.

The V and J genes are TRBV5-5 and TRBJ2-5; unclear D gene. Trimming took off 0 bases at V and 5 bases at J, with 11 bases between the two ends. Per germline, CDR1 SGHKS and CDR2 YYEKEE (reference sequence). This CDR3 comprises 14 residues. The CDR3 nucleotides are TGTGCCAGCAGCTTGGCCAAGGGCCCCGAGACCCAGTACTTC. Its protein is CASSLAKGPETQYF.

The V call is TRBV7-8, the J call TRBJ2-1; TRBD2 agrees at 7 bases. Germline trimming cut 1 base from V and 8 bases from J; bases unmatched to any gene: 11. Looked up from germline, CDR1 is SGHVS and CDR2 is FQNEAQ. This CDR3 has 16 residues. In nucleotides, the CDR3 is TGTGCCAGCAGCTTAGGAGAGCGGGAAAGGCGCGATGAGCAGTTCTTC. This sequence encodes CASSLGERERRDEQFF. Supplemented by reference TRBV7-8 and TRBJ2-1, the full variable domain reads GAGVSQSPRYKVAKRGQDVALRCDPISGHVSLFWYQQALGQGPEFLTYFQNEAQLDKSGLPSDRFFAERPEGSVSTLKIQRTQQEDSAVYLCASSLGERERRDEQFFGPGTRLTVL.

In this sample, this clonotype turned up a few times. The chain couples TRBV12-3 or TRBV12-4 to TRBJ1-5; weak D call: TRBD1 (5 bases). This CDR3 comprises 16 residues. Trimming cost V 5 bases and J 0 bases, with 14 bases left between them. The CDR3 sequence: CASSLGHSYSNQPQHF. The CDR3 DNA reads TGTGCCAGCAGTCTTGGACACTCTTATAGCAATCAGCCCCAGCATTTT.

The rearrangement joins TRBV12-3 or TRBV12-4 to TRBJ2-3; TRBD1 matches at 8 bases. The length of the CDR3 is 16 residues. The V segment lost 5 bases and the J segment 4 bases; nucleotides outside the gene matches: 11. CDR3 sequence (DNA): TGTGCCAGCAGTGACAGGGGAGAAGCCTTTGCAGATACGCAGTATTTT. Amino acid sequence: CASSDRGEAFADTQYF.

The rearrangement uses TRBV2 and TRBJ1-6; D unresolved. Germline V gives CDR1 SNHLY, CDR2 FYNNEI. The V end lost 4 bases, the J end lost 4 bases, and 8 bases lay between the germline ends. This CDR3 contains 14 residues. The CDR3 bases are TGTGCCAGCAGTGTTCCGCTTTATAATTCACCCCTCCACTTT. This translates into CASSVPLYNSPLHF.

This clonotype was seen more than once but under ten times. The chain carries TRBV7-2 and TRBJ1-5, with D maybe TRBD1 (5 bases). The V end was cut by 1 base, the J end by 1 base, with 11 bases between. CDR1 is SGHTA, CDR2 FQGNSA, per germline. CDR3 length equals 16 residues. Here the CDR3 reads CASSLGGPGSNQPQHF. The CDR3 bases are TGTGCCAGCAGCTTAGGGGGCCCTGGAAGCAATCAGCCCCAGCATTTT.

This clonotype was detected only a few times. The rearrangement links TRBV6-1 to TRBJ1-2; D not certain. Trimming removed 7 bases from V and 6 bases from J, with 21 bases in between. CDR3 length: 15 residues. Germline V lookup: CDR1 MNHNS, CDR2 SASEGT. CDR3 sequence reads: CASTLTGPGADGYTF. The CDR3 bases are TGTGCCAGCACCTTGACCGGGCCCGGTGCGGATGGCTACACCTTC.

The rearrangement joins TRBV5-5 to TRBJ2-5; D unclear. V lost 1 base, J lost 5 bases, and 6 bases lay in between. The CDR3 has 12 amino acids. The germline gives CDR1 SGHKS, CDR2 YYEKEE (reference sequence). CDR3 DNA sequence: TGTGCCAGCAGCTTGAGGATGGAGACCCAGTACTTC. It codes for CASSLRMETQYF.

The chain carries TRBV18 and TRBJ2-7, with TRBD1 matching over 7 bases. The trim removed 6 bases at V and 1 base at J, leaving 15 bases unmatched. The CDR3 is made up of 17 amino acids. Germline lookup yields CDR1 KGHSH and CDR2 LQKENI. The CDR3: CASSPRGQNYPSYEQYV. Here the CDR3 DNA reads TGTGCCAGCTCCCCCAGGGGACAGAACTACCCTTCCTACGAGCAGTACGTC.

The genes are TRBV6-5 and TRBJ2-5, with D hard to call. Germline loops: CDR1 MNHEY, CDR2 SVGAGI. V was pared by 0 bases and J by 4 bases, with 15 bases between. The CDR3 spans 16 residues. The CDR3 DNA reads TGTGCCAGCAGTTACTCGAAGACTCGGACGTTAGAGACCCAGTACTTC. As protein: CASSYSKTRTLETQYF.